This T cell receptor (beta chain) was sequenced in a study of cytomegalovirus exposure and HLA in healthy donors. Study background: The same platform was used for the roughly 130 validation repertoires as for the roughly 670 first-cohort repertoires, as reported in a later analysis.

Notes on the study in general: While the bulk of TCR sequences proved rare, some public TCRs turned up in many donors.

Germline CDR1 reads MNHNS; CDR2 reads SASEGT. V was pared by 2 bases and J by 5 bases, with 7 bases of the junction left unmatched. The CDR3 has 16 amino acids. Using immunoSEQ multiplex PCR, the repertoire was profiled, and TCRdb retains in-frame clones only, with some absent. The sample yields about 160,000 clones, less than 90% seen once. In the case of this clone: Antigen: not known.

The donors were members of the validation cohort, which comprised 90 to 150 subjects and was separate from the first cohort of roughly 700 subjects. Sequencing used PBMCs. This chain links TRBV6-1 with TRBJ2-3; 10 bases are a match to TRBD2. The receptor was derived from a woman aged 18-29 years in good health and CMV-seronegative. CDR3 sequence: CASSERASGRGDTQYF. In DNA form, the CDR3 reads TGTGCCAGCAGTGAAAGGGCTAGCGGGAGAGGAGATACGCAGTATTTT.